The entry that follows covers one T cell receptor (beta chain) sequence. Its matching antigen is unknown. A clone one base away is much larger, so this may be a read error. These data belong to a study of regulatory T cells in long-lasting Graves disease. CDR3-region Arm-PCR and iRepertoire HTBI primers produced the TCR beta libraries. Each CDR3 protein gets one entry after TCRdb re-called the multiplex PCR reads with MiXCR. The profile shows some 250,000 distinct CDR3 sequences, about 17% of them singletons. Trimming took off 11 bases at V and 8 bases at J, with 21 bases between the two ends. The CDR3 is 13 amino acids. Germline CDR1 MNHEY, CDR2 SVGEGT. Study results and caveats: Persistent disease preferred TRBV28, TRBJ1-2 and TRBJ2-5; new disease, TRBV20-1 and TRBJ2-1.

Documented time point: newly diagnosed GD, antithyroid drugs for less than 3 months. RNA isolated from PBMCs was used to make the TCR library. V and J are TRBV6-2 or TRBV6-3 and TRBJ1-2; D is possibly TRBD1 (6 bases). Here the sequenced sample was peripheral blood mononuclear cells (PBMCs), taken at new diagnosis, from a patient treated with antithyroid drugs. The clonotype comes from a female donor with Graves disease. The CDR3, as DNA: TGTGCCCGCGGACAGAAAACTTCAGGGGGCTACACCTTC. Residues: CARGQKTSGGYTF.